This T cell receptor (beta chain) was captured by sequencing in a study of blood T cell repertoires in COVID-19. Study-level background: Spain, Italy and the United States supplied samples that represented acute and convalescent COVID-19. PBMCs, B-cell-depleted T cells, or T cells provided the cDNA or gDNA that made up the material.

As handled by the study authors: The authors estimated nucleated cell counts from reference gene primer amplification. Method: immunoSEQ multiplex PCR; TCRdb's copy keeps in-frame clones and lacks some. That table gives V, J and clone size, and the DNA gave D and trimming. The repertoire holds 120,000 to 150,000 clones, around 91% seen once, with roughly 3.2% in the top ten. Germline V lookup: CDR1 SGHDN, CDR2 FVKESK. This CDR3 is built from 13 residues. Deletions cut 0 bases from V and 5 bases from J, with 6 bases between. The source of this sequence is a woman aged 60 to 75 with active COVID-19. V is TRBV14 and J is TRBJ2-3; D gene uncertain. The source material was peripheral blood. The CDR3 here is CASSQDILDTQYF. CDR3 nucleotides: TGTGCCAGCAGCCAAGATATTCTAGATACGCAGTATTTT.